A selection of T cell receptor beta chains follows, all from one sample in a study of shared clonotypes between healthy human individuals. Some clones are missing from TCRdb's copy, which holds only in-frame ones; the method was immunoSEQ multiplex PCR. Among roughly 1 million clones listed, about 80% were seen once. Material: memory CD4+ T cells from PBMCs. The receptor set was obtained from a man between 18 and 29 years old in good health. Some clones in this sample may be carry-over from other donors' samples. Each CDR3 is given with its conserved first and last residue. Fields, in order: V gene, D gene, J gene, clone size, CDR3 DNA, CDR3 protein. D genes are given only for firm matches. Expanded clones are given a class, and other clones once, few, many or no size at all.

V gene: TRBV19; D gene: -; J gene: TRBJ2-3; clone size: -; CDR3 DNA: TGTGCCAGTAACCAGGGCTGGTTCACAGATACGCAGTATTTT; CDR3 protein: CASNQGWFTDTQYF
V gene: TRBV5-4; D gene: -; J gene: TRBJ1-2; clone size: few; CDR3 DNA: TGTGCCAGCAGCCCGGACAGTAACTATGGCTACACCTTC; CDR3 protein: CASSPDSNYGYTF
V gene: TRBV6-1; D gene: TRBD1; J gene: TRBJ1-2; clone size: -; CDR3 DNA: TGTGCCAGCAGTGAAGGACAGGGGAGCTATGGCTACACCTTC; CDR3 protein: CASSEGQGSYGYTF
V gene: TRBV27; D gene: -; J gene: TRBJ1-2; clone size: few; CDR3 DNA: TGTGCCAGCAGTTTTTCAGCGACAGTGAGCTATGGCTACACCTTC; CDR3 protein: CASSFSATVSYGYTF
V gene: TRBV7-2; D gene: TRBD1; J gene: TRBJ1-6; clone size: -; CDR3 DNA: TGTGCCAGCAGCTCCCGCCAGGGGGTGAATTCACCCCTCCACTTT; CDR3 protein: CASSSRQGVNSPLHF
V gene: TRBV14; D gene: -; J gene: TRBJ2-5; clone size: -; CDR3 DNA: TGTGCCAGCAGCCAAGGAGGGTTCGTTACCCACGCCCAAGAGACCCAGTACTTC; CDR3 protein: CASSQGGFVTHAQETQYF
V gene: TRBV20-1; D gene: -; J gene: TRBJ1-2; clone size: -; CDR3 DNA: TGCACCTTAGCTAATGGCTACACCTTC; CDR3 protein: CTLANGYTF
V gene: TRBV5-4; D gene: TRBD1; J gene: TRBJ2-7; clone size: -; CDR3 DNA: TGTGCCAGCAGCTTTAGAGGGGGCTTAGCCTACGAGCAGTACTTC; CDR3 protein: CASSFRGGLAYEQYF
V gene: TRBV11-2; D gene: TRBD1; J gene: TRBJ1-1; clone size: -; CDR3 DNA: TGTGCCAGCAGCCTTTCCGCCACAGGGGGCAGGAATGCTTTCTTT; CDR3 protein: CASSLSATGGRNAFF
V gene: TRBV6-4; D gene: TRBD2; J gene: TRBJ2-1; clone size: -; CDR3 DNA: TGTGCCAGCAGTGGCGGGTTTAGCGGGAGCCGGAGGGCCTACAATGAGCAGTTCTTC; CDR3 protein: CASSGGFSGSRRAYNEQFF
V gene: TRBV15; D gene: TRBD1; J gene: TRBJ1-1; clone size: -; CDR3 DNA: TGTGCCACCAGCCTCCTAAATGACAGGGGGGTGCGAAAGACTGAAGCTTTCTTT; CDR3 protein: CATSLLNDRGVRKTEAFF
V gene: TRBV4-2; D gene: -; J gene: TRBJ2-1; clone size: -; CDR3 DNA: TGTGCCAGCAGCCGAGGGGAGACCTACAATGAGCAGTTCTTC; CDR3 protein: CASSRGETYNEQFF
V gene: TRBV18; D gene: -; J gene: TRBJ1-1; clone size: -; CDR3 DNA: TGTGCCAGCTCCCCGCAGGGACACCTGAACACTGAAGCTTTCTTT; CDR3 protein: CASSPQGHLNTEAFF
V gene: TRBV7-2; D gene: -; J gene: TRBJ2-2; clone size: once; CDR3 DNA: TGTGCCAGCAGCCTCACCGCGGGACTTGAGGGCGGGGAGCTGTTTTTT; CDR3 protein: CASSLTAGLEGGELFF
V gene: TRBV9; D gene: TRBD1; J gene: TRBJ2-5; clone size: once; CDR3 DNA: TGTGCCAGCAGCGCCTCTCCGGCAGGGGGCGGGGAGACCCAGTACTTC; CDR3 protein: CASSASPAGGGETQYF
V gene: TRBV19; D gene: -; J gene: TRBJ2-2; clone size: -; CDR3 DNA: TGTGCCAGTAGTAAGGTATCGGGGGCCATCATCACCGGGGAGCTGTTTTTT; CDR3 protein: CASSKVSGAIITGELFF
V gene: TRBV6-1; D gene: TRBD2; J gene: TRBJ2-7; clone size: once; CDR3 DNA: TGTGCCAGCAGTGAACATCCTAGCGGGGGAAGCTACGAGCAGTACTTC; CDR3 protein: CASSEHPSGGSYEQYF
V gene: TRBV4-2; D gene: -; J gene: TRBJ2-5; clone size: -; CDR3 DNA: TGTGCCAGCAGCCAAGGGAGGCAAGAGACCCAGTACTTC; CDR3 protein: CASSQGRQETQYF
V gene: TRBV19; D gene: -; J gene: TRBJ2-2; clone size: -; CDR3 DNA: TGTGCCAGTAGTAATCGGGGCACCGGGGAGCTGTTTTTT; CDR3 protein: CASSNRGTGELFF
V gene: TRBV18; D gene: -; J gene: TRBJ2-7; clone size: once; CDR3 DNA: TGTGCCAGCTCACCAGGGCAGACCTCCTACGAGCAGTACTTC; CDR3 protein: CASSPGQTSYEQYF
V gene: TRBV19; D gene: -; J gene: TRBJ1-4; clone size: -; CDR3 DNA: TGTGCCAGTAGTCCGGGGACACTGGGAGGAGAAAAACTGTTTTTT; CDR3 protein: CASSPGTLGGEKLFF
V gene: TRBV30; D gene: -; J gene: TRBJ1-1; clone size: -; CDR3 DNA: TGTGCCTGGGGTCAGGGAGGTGAAGCTTTCTTT; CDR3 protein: CAWGQGGEAFF
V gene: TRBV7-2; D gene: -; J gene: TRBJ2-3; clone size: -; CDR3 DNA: TGTGCCAGCAGCTTAGCCAGGGGCGGTTCGGGCACAGATACGCAGTATTTT; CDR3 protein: CASSLARGGSGTDTQYF
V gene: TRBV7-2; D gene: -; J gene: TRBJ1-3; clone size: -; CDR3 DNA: TGTGCCAGCAGCCCCTCCGGGGGAAACACCATATATTTT; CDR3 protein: CASSPSGGNTIYF
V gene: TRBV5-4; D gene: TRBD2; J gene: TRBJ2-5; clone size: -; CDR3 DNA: TGTGCCAGCCGGAGGACTAGCGGGAAAGAGACCCAGTACTTC; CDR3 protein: CASRRTSGKETQYF
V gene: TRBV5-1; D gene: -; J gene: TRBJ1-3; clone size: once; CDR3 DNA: TGCGCCAGCAGCTTGGCGGGTATAGGAAACACCATATATTTT; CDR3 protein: CASSLAGIGNTIYF
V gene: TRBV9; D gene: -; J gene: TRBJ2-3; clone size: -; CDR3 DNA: TGTGCCAGCAGCCCCGGGCCCCCAGATACGCAGTATTTT; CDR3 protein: CASSPGPPDTQYF
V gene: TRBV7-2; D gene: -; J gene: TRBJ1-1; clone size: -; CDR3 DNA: TGTGCCAGCAGCTTAGCGGGGACTTTTAGAATTGAAGCTTTCTTT; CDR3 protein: CASSLAGTFRIEAFF
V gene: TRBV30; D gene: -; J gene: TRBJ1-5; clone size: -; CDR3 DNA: TGTGCCTGGAGTGTTAGGGCTCACAATCAGCCCCAGCATTTT; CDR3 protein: CAWSVRAHNQPQHF
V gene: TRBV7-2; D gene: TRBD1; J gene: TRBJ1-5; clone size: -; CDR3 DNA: TGTGCCAGCAGCTTAGTGGGACAGGGCAATCAGCCCCAGCATTTT; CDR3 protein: CASSLVGQGNQPQHF
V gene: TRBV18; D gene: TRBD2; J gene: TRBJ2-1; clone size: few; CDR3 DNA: TGTGCCAGCTCACCACGGACTAGCGTCGAGAATGAGCAGTTCTTC; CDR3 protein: CASSPRTSVENEQFF
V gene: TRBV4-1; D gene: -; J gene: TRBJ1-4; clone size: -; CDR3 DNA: TGCGCCAGCAGCCCTAAATATCTGTCTGGAGGGGGAAATGAAAAACTGTTTTTT; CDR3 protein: CASSPKYLSGGGNEKLFF
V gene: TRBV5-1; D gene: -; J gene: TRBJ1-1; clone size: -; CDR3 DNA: TGCGCCAGCAGCTTGGTGATGGAGGACAGTGAAGCTTTCTTT; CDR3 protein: CASSLVMEDSEAFF
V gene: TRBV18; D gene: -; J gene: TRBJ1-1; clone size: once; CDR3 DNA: TGTGCCAGCTCACCTACCCAAGCTGAAGCTTTCTTT; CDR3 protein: CASSPTQAEAFF
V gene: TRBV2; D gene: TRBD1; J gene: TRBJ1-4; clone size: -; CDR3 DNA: TGTGCCAGCAACAAAATGACAGGGGATGAAAAACTGTTTTTT; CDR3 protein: CASNKMTGDEKLFF
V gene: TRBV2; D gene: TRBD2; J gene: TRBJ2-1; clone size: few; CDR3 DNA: TGTGCCAGCAGCCGACTAGCGGGAGCCCCACAGGAGCAGTTCTTC; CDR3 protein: CASSRLAGAPQEQFF
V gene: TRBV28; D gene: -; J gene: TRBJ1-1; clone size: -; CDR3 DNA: TGTGCCAGCTCCGGGAGGGTCCGAAACACTGAAGCTTTCTTT; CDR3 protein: CASSGRVRNTEAFF
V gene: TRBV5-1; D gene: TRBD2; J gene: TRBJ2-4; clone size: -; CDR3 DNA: TGCGCCAGCTCGTTCGGTCAAACACTAGCGGGCCAAGCCAAAAACATTCAGTACTTC; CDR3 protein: CASSFGQTLAGQAKNIQYF
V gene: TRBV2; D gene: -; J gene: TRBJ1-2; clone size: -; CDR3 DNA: TGTGCCAGCAGTGAACGGCTTAACTATGGCTACACCTTC; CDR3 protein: CASSERLNYGYTF
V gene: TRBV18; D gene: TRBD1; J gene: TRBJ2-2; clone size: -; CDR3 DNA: TGTGCCAGCTCACCACCAAGGGGGCAGGCGAGCACCGGGGAGCTGTTTTTT; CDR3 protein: CASSPPRGQASTGELFF
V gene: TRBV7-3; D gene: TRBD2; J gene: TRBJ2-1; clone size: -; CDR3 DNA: TGTGCCAGCAGCTCCCCCGGGACTAGCGGGAGCAATGAGCAGTTCTTC; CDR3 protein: CASSSPGTSGSNEQFF
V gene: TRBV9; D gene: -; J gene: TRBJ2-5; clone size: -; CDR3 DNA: TGTGCCAGCAGCTTAGGACCGCGGGAGACCCAGTACTTC; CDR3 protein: CASSLGPRETQYF
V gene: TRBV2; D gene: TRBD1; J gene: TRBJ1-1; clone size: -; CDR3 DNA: TGTGCCAGAAGGGACAGGTCTTTTGAAGCTTTCTTT; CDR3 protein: CARRDRSFEAFF
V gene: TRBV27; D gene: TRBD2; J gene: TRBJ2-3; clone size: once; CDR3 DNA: TGTGCCAGCAGCGACCCGCGGGAGGGTAGTGGAGATACGCAGTATTTT; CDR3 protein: CASSDPREGSGDTQYF
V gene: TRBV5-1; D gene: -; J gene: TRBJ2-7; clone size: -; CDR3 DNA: TGCGCCAGCAGCTTGCCCGGTGCCTACGAGCAGTACTTC; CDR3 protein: CASSLPGAYEQYF
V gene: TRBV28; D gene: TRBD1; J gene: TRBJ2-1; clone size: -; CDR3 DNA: TGTGCCAGCGGACGACAGGGGGCCCGCAATGAGCAGTTCTTC; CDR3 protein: CASGRQGARNEQFF
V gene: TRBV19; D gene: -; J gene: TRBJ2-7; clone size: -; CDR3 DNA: TGTGCCAGTAGTATAAATGGCTGGAGCTCCTACGAGCAGTACTTC; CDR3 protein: CASSINGWSSYEQYF
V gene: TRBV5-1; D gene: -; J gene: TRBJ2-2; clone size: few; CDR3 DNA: TGCGCCAGCAGCCGGGACACCAACACCGGGGAGCTGTTTTTT; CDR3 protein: CASSRDTNTGELFF
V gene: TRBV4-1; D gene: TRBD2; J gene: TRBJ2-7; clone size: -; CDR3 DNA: TGCGCCAGCAGCCAGACTACTGTAGCGGGAGGGGTCGAGCAGTACTTC; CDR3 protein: CASSQTTVAGGVEQYF
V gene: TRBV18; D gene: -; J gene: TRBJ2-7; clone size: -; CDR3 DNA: TGTGCCAGCTCACCACCTTCCTACGAGCAGTACTTC; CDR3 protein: CASSPPSYEQYF
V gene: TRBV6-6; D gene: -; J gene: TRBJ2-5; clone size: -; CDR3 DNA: TGTGCCAGCAGTTATGAGGAATCTACTCTGGGGGAGACCCAGTACTTC; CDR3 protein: CASSYEESTLGETQYF
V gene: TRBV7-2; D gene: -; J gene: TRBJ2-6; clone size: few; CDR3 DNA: TGTGCCAGCCTTCGGGCTCAGAAACTTGGGGCCAACGTCCTGACTTTC; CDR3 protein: CASLRAQKLGANVLTF
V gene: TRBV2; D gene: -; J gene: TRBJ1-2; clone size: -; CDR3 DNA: TGTGCCAGCAGTGGAAGGTTATCTAACTATGGCTACACCTTC; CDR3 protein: CASSGRLSNYGYTF
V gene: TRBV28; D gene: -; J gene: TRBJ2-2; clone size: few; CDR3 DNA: TGTGCCAGCACCACAACCACGAGGGGCAACACCGGGGAGCTGTTTTTT; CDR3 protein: CASTTTTRGNTGELFF
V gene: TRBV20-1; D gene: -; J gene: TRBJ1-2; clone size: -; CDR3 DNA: TGCAGTGCCTCGGGGGAGTGGGGCTACACCTTC; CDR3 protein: CSASGEWGYTF